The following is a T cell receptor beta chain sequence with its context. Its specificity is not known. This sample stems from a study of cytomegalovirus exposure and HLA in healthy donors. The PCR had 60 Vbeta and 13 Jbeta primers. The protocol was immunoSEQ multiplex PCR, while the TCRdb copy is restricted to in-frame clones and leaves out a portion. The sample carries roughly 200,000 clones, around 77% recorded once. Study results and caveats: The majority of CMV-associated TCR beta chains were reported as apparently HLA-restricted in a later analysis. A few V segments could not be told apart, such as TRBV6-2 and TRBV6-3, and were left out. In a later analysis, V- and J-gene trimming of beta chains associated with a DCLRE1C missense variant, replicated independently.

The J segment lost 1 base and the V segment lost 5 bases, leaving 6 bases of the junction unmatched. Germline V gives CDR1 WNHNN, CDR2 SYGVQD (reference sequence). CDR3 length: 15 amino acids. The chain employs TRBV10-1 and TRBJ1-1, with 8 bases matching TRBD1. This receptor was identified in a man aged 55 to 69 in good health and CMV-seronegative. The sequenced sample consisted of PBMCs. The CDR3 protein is CASSNLTGENTEAFF. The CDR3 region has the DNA TGCGCCAGCAGTAACTTGACAGGGGAGAACACTGAAGCTTTCTTT.